Following are 4 T cell receptor beta chains from one sample sequenced in a study of early T cells in non-severe SARS-CoV-2 infection. TCRdb analysed the 5' RACE reads with MiXCR anew, one entry per CDR3 protein. The sample consists of about 44,000 distinct CDR3 sequences, 23% of them appearing once. The input for sequencing was whole blood, taken at baseline. These receptors were taken from an adult who was a healthcare worker with PCR-confirmed SARS-CoV-2 infection or an uninfected control (not recorded which).

The chain links TRBV4-1 to TRBJ1-1; D not resolved. The CDR3 loop spans 19 amino acids. Germline V CDR1 and CDR2: MGHRA, YSYEKL. The V end lost 0 bases, the J end lost 6 bases, and 26 bases lay between the germline ends. The CDR3 loop reads CASSQEKYRSYNPRAEAFF. As DNA, the CDR3 is TGCGCCAGCAGCCAAGAAAAATACAGAAGCTACAACCCCAGAGCTGAAGCTTTCTTT.

The chain combines TRBV7-3 with TRBJ2-3, with D unclear. The CDR3 has 13 amino acids. Trimming removed 1 base at V and 5 bases at J, with 7 bases between. Germline V gene data show CDR1 as SGHTA and CDR2 as FQGTGA. CDR3 residues: CASSLMPRDTQYF. CDR3 nucleotides: TGTGCCAGCAGCTTAATGCCCCGAGATACGCAGTATTTT.

The chain has TRBV6-5 and TRBJ2-7; TRBD1 agrees at 7 bases. V shed 6 bases, J shed 4 bases, and the junction held 6 bases outside the gene matches. The CDR3 runs to 13 residues. Germline loops: CDR1 MNHEY, CDR2 SVGAGI. CDR3 sequence reads: CASRPGQIYEQYF. Here the CDR3 DNA reads TGTGCCAGCAGGCCGGGACAGATATACGAGCAGTACTTC.

A few counts support this clonotype. This chain connects TRBV6-5 to TRBJ2-1, with D uncertain. The CDR3 spans 13 residues. Germline-derived CDR1 and CDR2 are MNHEY and SVGAGI. V was cut by 5 bases and J by 8 bases, with 13 bases left in between. For the CDR3, the DNA is TGTGCCAGCAGTCCCGGTCTTAGGGATGAGCAGTTCTTC. It specifies CASSPGLRDEQFF.